Described below is a single T cell receptor beta chain sequence and its context. Which antigen it targets is not known. Base qualities are not recorded, but no much larger clone differs from it by a single base. CDR1 DFQATT and CDR2 SNEGSKA are derived from the germline V gene (reference sequence). Relative to germline, V is missing 3 bases and J is missing 7 bases, with 1 base of the junction outside any gene match. CDR3 length: 13 amino acids, cysteine to phenylalanine. Solely the CDR3 DNA is kept, with 39 bases framed from the first base. These data originate in a study of vaccination and CD4 T cells after COVID-19 (dated by TCRdb to 2022 to 2024). With regard to the full study: Every convalescent patient had a positive nasal swab PCR test for SARS-CoV-2, with mild disease in eight to ten patients and severe disease in one. Post-COVID blood samples from convalescent patients were collected a median of around 110 days after diagnosis, with a range of about 30 to 170 days. The convalescent cohort comprised six males and four females, including two Hispanic individuals, seven Caucasians, two Asians and one multiracial person. In control cultures, a CEFX viral epitope pool was used as positive control, an HIV-1 Nef peptide pool was used as negative control, or no peptide was added. The spike-specific CD4+ TCR repertoire was compared before and after mRNA vaccination in about nine COVID-19 convalescent patients and a handful of infection-naive healthy vaccine recipients. For stimulating the cultures, overlapping spike peptide pools were used, derived from SARS-CoV-2 as well as from the common cold coronaviruses HCoV-NL63, HCoV-OC43 and HCoV-229E. Post-vaccine blood samples were obtained a median of around 74 days after the second vaccine dose, with a range of roughly 14 to 241 days. Participants received two doses of either the Pfizer-BioNTech BNT162b2 vaccine (n=8) or the Moderna mRNA-1273 vaccine (n=2).

The research as a whole found: Of the vaccine-specific clones in convalescent patients, 304 of 307, or nearly all, reacted only to SARS-CoV-2 spike and did not cross-react with common cold coronaviruses. Among convalescent patients, a median roughly 90% of the SARS-CoV-2-reactive clones seen after vaccination appeared only after vaccination, which suggests priming specific to the vaccine. The study included relatively few convalescent patients and did not analyze early timepoints after natural infection. The median number of SARS-CoV-2-reactive clonotypes rose from 20 to 25 after infection to 38 after vaccination, but the change was not significant.

The receptor library was made with PCR. DNA from cultured CD4+ T cells underwent TCR sequencing with the Oncomine TCR Beta short-read assay at the Johns Hopkins FTIC core. Genomic DNA was extracted from the cultured CD4+ T cells with the QIAamp micro DNA kit. Oncomine TCR Beta libraries made from cultured CD4+ T cells were pooled using unique dual indexes and sequenced on an Illumina iSeq 100. As for the original processing: Non-productive sequences were removed, and CDR3s that did not start with C, did not end with F or W, or were shorter than 7 amino acids were discarded. Antigen-specific clonotypes were identified with the MANAFEST web application by comparing peptide-stimulated wells with reference and other culture wells. An FDR below 0.05, an odds ratio above 5, and a productive frequency above 0.1% in at least two of three replicate wells were required for clones to be considered positive. Clonotypes that were significantly expanded in both SARS-CoV-2 spike wells and at least one common cold coronavirus spike condition were defined as cross-reactive. Similarity between CDR3 sequences was evaluated in R version 3.6.1 using Levenshtein distances (stringdist) and unrooted phylogenetic trees (ape). TCRdb's own reprocessing of the public reads used fastp at Q25 and MiXCR and kept productive beta chains. Merged by CDR3 protein, the rows form single entries marked with the most common genes and DNA. TCRdb's processing, not the authors' own work, is the source of the V and J calls. The sample table shows some 16,000 distinct CDR3 sequences, and roughly 45% are seen once. Of the sample, 3.7% falls within the top ten clones.

The treatment or condition label here, explained by the study, means: approximately 10-day PBMC culture with coronavirus spike peptide pools or control peptides (ViraFEST assay). To expand antigen-specific T cells with peptide pools and then pick out the expanded clonotypes through TCR sequencing, the study relied on the ViraFEST assay. Positive SARS-CoV-2 PCR tests in the convalescent patients dated from March to December 2020, before Alpha, Beta and Delta variants emerged in the United States. Each well held 1.5 million to 2.5 million PBMCs cultured with around 10 ug/ml peptide pools in IMDM containing 5% human AB serum and roughly 9.3 IU/ml IL-2. On days 3 and 7, half of the culture medium was replaced with fresh IL-2-containing medium. CD4+ T cells were isolated after less than twelve days of culture through negative selection using the EasySep CD4+ T cell isolation kit. Ficoll-Paque Plus gradient centrifugation was used to isolate PBMCs from whole blood, and the isolated PBMCs were then either used fresh or cryopreserved at -140C. Triplicate wells were generally used for each culture condition.

Sequenced sample: CD4+ T cells from blood, cultured in vitro. This sequence uses TRBV20-1 and TRBJ1-6; the central 9 bases match TRBD1. This TCR was sampled from a human donor who had recovered from COVID-19. CDR3 reads: CSARTGGNSPLHF. DNA sequence: TGCAGTGCTAGGACAGGGGGGAATTCACCCCTCCACTTT.